The 17 T cell receptor beta chains below come from one sample, sequenced in a study of shared clonotypes between healthy human individuals. The protocol was immunoSEQ multiplex PCR, while the TCRdb copy is restricted to in-frame clones and leaves out a portion. Here the sample spans a few million clones, 85% to 95% being singletons. Sequenced input: naive CD4+ T cells from PBMCs. Described subset: CD45RA+ positively selected. These receptors all come from a man aged 18 to 30 in good health. Some clones in this sample may be carry-over from other donors' samples.

Here the CDR3 DNA reads TGCAGCGTTATCACAGGGCGTACTGGAAACACCATATATTTT. Translating gives CSVITGRTGNTIYF. The V call is TRBV29-1, the J call TRBJ1-3; D might be TRBD1 (6 bases). Germline V gives CDR1 SQVTM, CDR2 ANQGSEA. There are 14 residues in the CDR3. V dropped 5 bases and J dropped 2 bases, with 13 bases sitting between them.

J is TRBJ2-3 and V is TRBV5-4; 9 bases agree with TRBD1. The CDR3 length is 13 residues. CDR1 is SGHNT, CDR2 YYREEE, per germline (reference sequence). The V and J ends lost 4 bases and 10 bases, in that order; junction bases with no gene match: 7. The CDR3 nucleotides are TGTGCCAGCAGCCCGGGGACAGGGTGGGCGCAGTATTTT. Translated: CASSPGTGWAQYF.

CDR3 sequence (DNA): TGCGCCAGCAGCTTGAAGGCTGTGGGGGCACCCTCTGGGGCCAACGTCCTGACTTTC. Its protein is CASSLKAVGAPSGANVLTF. V gene TRBV5-1 combines with J gene TRBJ2-6, with D perhaps TRBD1 (6 bases). This CDR3 has 19 amino acids. V was trimmed by 1 base and J by 0 bases, leaving 17 bases between them. CDR1 and CDR2 (germline): SGHRS, YFSETQ.

This rearrangement joins TRBV7-2 to TRBJ2-1, with 8 bases that match TRBD2. Germline CDR1 is SGHTA and CDR2 is FQGNSA. CDR3 size: 15 residues. Trimming at V came to 1 base and at J to 5 bases, leaving 4 bases not matched to a gene. This chain's CDR3 is CASSLESGRDNEQFF. The CDR3 DNA sequence: TGTGCCAGCAGCTTAGAAAGCGGGAGAGACAATGAGCAGTTCTTC.

This clone was seen a single time. The V gene is TRBV4-1, the J gene TRBJ2-7; a weak D match, TRBD1 (6 bases). This CDR3 has 17 residues. V was trimmed by 4 bases and J by 3 bases, leaving 22 bases between them. Germline CDR1 is MGHRA and CDR2 is YSYEKL. The CDR3 reads CASSPQPPQGIFYEQYF. CDR3 nucleotide sequence: TGCGCCAGCAGCCCCCAACCGCCCCAGGGGATTTTCTACGAGCAGTACTTC.

V and J are TRBV4-2 and TRBJ2-7; 7 positions agree with TRBD1. CDR1 is LGHNA, CDR2 YNFKEQ, per germline. CDR3 length: 14 residues. V was clipped by 4 bases and J by 3 bases; unmatched bases: 6. Here the CDR3 DNA reads TGTGCCAGCAGCCCTAGAACAGGGGACTACGAGCAGTACTTC. Protein product: CASSPRTGDYEQYF.

The V call is TRBV29-1, the J call TRBJ1-1; perhaps TRBD1 as D (5 bases). There are 11 residues in the CDR3. Trimming removed 1 base from V and 11 bases from J, with 11 bases in between. Germline CDR1 and CDR2: SQVTM and ANQGSEA. CDR3 in amino acids: CSVEGGGRAFF. The DNA of the CDR3 is TGCAGCGTTGAAGGGGGGGGTCGGGCTTTCTTT.

The rearrangement uses TRBV5-1 and TRBJ2-1, with TRBD1 matching 7 bases. This CDR3 is 16 amino acids long. V lost 3 bases and J lost 0; bases outside the gene matches: 6. Germline V gene lookup returns CDR1 SGHRS and CDR2 YFSETQ. The CDR3 nucleotides are TGCGCCAGCAGCTCCTCCGGGACAGTCTCCTACAATGAGCAGTTCTTC. Its protein product is CASSSSGTVSYNEQFF.

The chain uses TRBV11-2 and TRBJ2-1; 7 nucleotides match TRBD1. The trim removed 5 bases at V and 3 bases at J, leaving 4 bases unmatched. Germline CDR1 and CDR2: SGHAT and FQNNGV. The CDR3 runs to 14 residues. Written as DNA, the CDR3 is TGTGCCAGCAGCGAACAGGGGTTCTACAATGAGCAGTTCTTC. Its translation is CASSEQGFYNEQFF.

The chain recombines TRBV28 with TRBJ2-2; 8 positions agree with TRBD1. The V gene's germline CDR1 is MDHEN and CDR2 SYDVKM. Trimming removed 6 bases from V and 4 bases from J; junction bases left unmatched: 7. The CDR3 is 15 amino acids. CDR3 sequence reads: CASSTGGPVTGELFF. The CDR3 DNA reads TGTGCCAGCAGCACAGGGGGACCAGTCACCGGGGAGCTGTTTTTT.

The J gene is TRBJ2-1, the V gene TRBV11-2, with 8 bases that match TRBD1. Trimming took 4 bases from V and 0 from J; bases not matched to a gene: 5. CDR3 length: 16 amino acids. Germline V gene sequence: CDR1 SGHAT, CDR2 FQNNGV. The CDR3 DNA follows: TGTGCCAGCAGCTCACGGACAGGGCGCTCCTACAATGAGCAGTTCTTC. The encoded protein is CASSSRTGRSYNEQFF.

The chain recombines TRBV7-2 with TRBJ2-5; no clear D. CDR3 length: 14 residues. Germline loops: CDR1 SGHTA, CDR2 FQGNSA. V shed 0 bases and J shed 4 bases, with 9 bases lying between them. CDR3 region: CASSLARAPETQYF. The CDR3 DNA follows: TGTGCCAGCAGCTTAGCTCGAGCCCCAGAGACCCAGTACTTC. Filled out from reference TRBV7-2 and TRBJ2-5, the complete variable domain reads GAGVSQSPSNKVTEKGKDVELRCDPISGHTALYWYRQSLGQGLEFLIYFQGNSAPDKSGLPSDRFSAERTGGSVSTLTIQRTQQEDSAVYLCASSLARAPETQYFGPGTRLLVL.

J is TRBJ1-1 and V is TRBV5-1, with D unclear. CDR1 is SGHRS, CDR2 YFSETQ, per germline. This CDR3 has 13 amino acids. V lost 5 bases and J lost 2, with 10 bases in between. The CDR3 protein is CASSFRQNTEAFF. CDR3 bases: TGCGCCAGCAGTTTTAGGCAAAACACTGAAGCTTTCTTT.

In nucleotides, the CDR3 is TGCGCCAGCAGTGAGGTGGCGAGGGATACGCAGTATTTT. Translation gives CASSEVARDTQYF. The chain employs TRBV10-1 and TRBJ2-3; no reliable D call. The CDR3 contains 13 residues. Trimming took 2 bases from V and 6 from J, leaving 9 bases between them. Germline CDR1 is WNHNN and CDR2 is SYGVQD (reference sequence).

This chain uses TRBV7-2 with TRBJ2-1; 10 bases are a match to TRBD2. The germline V gene has CDR1 SGHTA and CDR2 FQGNSA. The J segment lost 3 bases and the V segment lost 4 bases, leaving 3 bases of the junction unmatched. The CDR3 runs 15 residues. DNA for the CDR3: TGTGCCAGCAGCTCGCTAGCGGGAGTCTACAATGAGCAGTTCTTC. It yields the protein CASSSLAGVYNEQFF.

V gene TRBV29-1 combines with J gene TRBJ2-7; 12 positions match TRBD2. The trim removed 7 bases at V and 4 bases at J, leaving 8 bases unmatched. CDR3 length equals 14 residues. CDR1 and CDR2 (germline): SQVTM, ANQGSEA. The CDR3 DNA reads as TGCAGCGCCATGCTAGCGGGAGGGCTATACGAGCAGTACTTC. Its translation: CSAMLAGGLYEQYF.

The V call is TRBV9, the J call TRBJ1-4; TRBD1 is a possible D gene (6 bases). The germline V gene encodes CDR1 SGDLS and CDR2 YYNGEE. Trimming took off 2 bases at V and 0 bases at J, with 14 bases between the two ends. CDR3 size: 17 residues. Here the CDR3 reads CASSVRKGDATNEKLFF. The CDR3 DNA follows: TGTGCCAGCAGCGTTAGAAAGGGGGATGCAACTAATGAAAAACTGTTTTTT.